A selection of T cell receptor beta chains follows, all from one sample in a study of blood T cell repertoires in COVID-19. TCRdb's table, derived via immunoSEQ multiplex PCR, lists solely in-frame clones and lacks some. The top ten clones hold more than 2.5% of a sample with 250,000 to 300,000 clones, around three quarters of them seen once. Sequencing was done on a sample of peripheral blood. The receptors were gathered from a woman of 80 years or more with acute or convalescent COVID-19. CDR3s include the opening cysteine and the closing phenylalanine or tryptophan. A D gene is named only where the DNA matches it firmly. Size is stated for part of the rows, as once, few or many counts, or as a class when the clone is expanded.

TRBV5-4	.	.	TRBJ2-6	CASSLRGGSGANVLTF	TGTGCCAGCAGCTTGCGTGGAGGTTCTGGGGCCAACGTCCTGACTTTC
TRBV12-3/TRBV12-4	.	.	TRBJ1-2	CASSSPQDYGYTF	TGTGCCAGCAGTTCGCCTCAGGACTATGGCTACACCTTC
TRBV11-2	.	.	TRBJ1-3	CASSLVGRVGNTIYF	TGTGCCAGCAGCTTAGTAGGCAGGGTTGGAAACACCATATATTTT
TRBV30	.	.	TRBJ2-3	CAWSVGRTSVTLGTQYF	TGTGCCTGGAGTGTAGGTCGGACTTCGGTAACCTTAGGCACGCAGTATTTT
TRBV18	.	TRBD1	TRBJ1-1	CASSPRQGGNTEAFF	TGTGCCAGCTCACCCCGACAGGGGGGGAACACTGAAGCTTTCTTT
TRBV28	.	.	TRBJ1-2	CASSLYSVLYGYTF	TGTGCCAGCAGTTTATACAGTGTCCTCTATGGCTACACCTTC
TRBV28	few	.	TRBJ1-2	CASSLNRVGGYTF	TGTGCCAGCAGTTTGAACAGGGTGGGAGGCTACACCTTC
TRBV5-6	.	.	TRBJ2-7	CASSLNSGFYEQYF	TGTGCCAGCAGCTTGAACTCGGGGTTCTACGAGCAGTACTTC
TRBV18	once	.	TRBJ1-4	CASSRGGVGEKLFF	TGTGCCAGCTCCCGAGGGGGGGTTGGCGAAAAACTGTTTTTT
TRBV9	.	.	TRBJ2-3	CASSVPENGLPDTQYF	TGTGCCAGCAGCGTCCCGGAGAATGGCCTCCCGGATACGCAGTATTTT
TRBV11-2	few	.	TRBJ2-3	CASSLGRLADTQYF	TGTGCCAGCAGCTTAGGGAGGTTGGCAGATACGCAGTATTTT
TRBV25-1	few	TRBD1	TRBJ1-4	CASHRGSNEKLFF	TGTGCCAGCCACAGGGGTTCTAATGAAAAACTGTTTTTT
TRBV7-2	.	TRBD1	TRBJ1-2	CASSERTGGWGYTF	TGTGCCAGCAGTGAAAGGACAGGGGGTTGGGGCTACACCTTC
TRBV29-1	.	.	TRBJ2-1	CSVGGGSKGEQFF	TGCAGCGTTGGGGGAGGATCGAAGGGTGAGCAGTTCTTC
TRBV3-1/TRBV3-2	.	TRBD1	TRBJ2-7	CASTRTGPYEQYF	TGTGCCAGCACCCGGACAGGCCCATACGAGCAGTACTTC
TRBV30	.	TRBD1	TRBJ2-5	CAWSVNRGRGETQYF	TGTGCCTGGAGTGTAAACAGGGGGCGGGGGGAGACCCAGTACTTC
TRBV5-1	once	.	TRBJ2-3	CASSGSTGSSTDTQYF	TGCGCCAGCAGCGGGTCGACGGGGTCTAGCACAGATACGCAGTATTTT
TRBV3-1/TRBV3-2	.	TRBD1	TRBJ1-6	CASSLGQGLGNSPLHF	TGTGCCAGCAGCTTAGGACAGGGCTTAGGTAATTCACCCCTCCACTTT
TRBV7-8	.	.	TRBJ2-7	CASSLSYEQYF	TGTGCCAGCAGCTTATCGTACGAGCAGTACTTC
TRBV19	.	.	TRBJ2-3	CASSIQGFTDTQYF	TGTGCCAGTAGTATCCAGGGTTTCACAGATACGCAGTATTTT
TRBV6-2/TRBV6-3	.	.	TRBJ1-4	CASSYSLRGGEKLFF	TGTGCCAGCAGTTACTCTTTGCGGGGCGGCGAAAAACTGTTTTTT
TRBV7-7	.	TRBD1	TRBJ2-5	CASSPKAGTGSETQYF	TGTGCCAGCAGCCCCAAGGCCGGGACAGGGTCCGAGACCCAGTACTTC
TRBV11-1	.	.	TRBJ1-2	CASSLQGYYGYTF	TGTGCCAGCAGCCTACAGGGCTACTATGGCTACACCTTC
TRBV19	few	TRBD1	TRBJ1-5	CASSLTGNNQPQHF	TGTGCCAGTAGCCTGACAGGGAACAATCAGCCCCAGCATTTT
TRBV30	.	TRBD1	TRBJ1-5	CAWSVQAGGIGNQPQHF	TGTGCCTGGAGTGTACAGGCAGGGGGTATTGGCAATCAGCCCCAGCATTTT
TRBV4-3	few	TRBD2	TRBJ2-7	CASSRSGGNEQYF	TGCGCCAGCAGCCGGAGCGGGGGGAACGAGCAGTACTTC
TRBV7-9	.	.	TRBJ1-4	CASSSGGNEKLFF	TGTGCCAGCAGCTCGGGGGGAAATGAAAAACTGTTTTTT
TRBV9	.	.	TRBJ1-2	CASSVVGQNYGYTF	TGTGCCAGCAGCGTAGTAGGACAGAACTATGGCTACACCTTC
TRBV7-2	.	.	TRBJ2-5	CASSLVWTLETQYF	TGTGCCAGCAGCTTAGTTTGGACTCTAGAGACCCAGTACTTC
TRBV6-5	.	.	TRBJ1-1	CASSYASGNTEAFF	TGTGCCAGCAGTTACGCGTCGGGGAACACTGAAGCTTTCTTT
TRBV7-2	.	TRBD2	TRBJ2-1	CASSLGGGGSYNEQFF	TGTGCCAGCAGCTTAGGGGGCGGGGGCTCCTACAATGAGCAGTTCTTC
TRBV12-5	once	TRBD2	TRBJ2-1	CASGLGSGVTYNEQFF	TGTGCTAGTGGTTTGGGTAGCGGGGTTACCTACAATGAGCAGTTCTTC
TRBV7-2	.	.	TRBJ2-1	CASSPHHEQFF	TGTGCCAGCAGCCCCCATCATGAGCAGTTCTTC
TRBV3-1/TRBV3-2	once	.	TRBJ1-2	CASSQGTGIYGYTF	TGTGCCAGCAGCCAAGGTACAGGAATCTATGGCTACACCTTC
TRBV29-1	.	.	TRBJ1-3	CSGSSSGNTIYF	TGCAGCGGCTCGAGCTCTGGAAACACCATATATTTT
TRBV5-1	.	TRBD2	TRBJ2-3	CASSPGGLAADTQYF	TGCGCCAGCAGCCCGGGTGGGCTAGCGGCAGATACGCAGTATTTT
TRBV6-1	.	.	TRBJ1-2	CASSEQGGGYTF	TGTGCCAGCAGTGAGCAGGGAGGTGGCTACACCTTC
TRBV6-5	.	.	TRBJ1-2	CASSYLQGDGYTF	TGTGCCAGCAGTTACCTACAGGGAGATGGCTACACCTTC
TRBV6-5	.	TRBD1	TRBJ1-1	CASSYEDRTEAFF	TGTGCCAGCAGTTACGAGGACAGGACTGAAGCTTTCTTT
TRBV6-1	once	TRBD2	TRBJ2-4	CASSEAGLAGGTFF	TGTGCCAGCAGTGAAGCGGGACTAGCGGGGGGAACTTTCTTC
TRBV5-1	.	TRBD2	TRBJ2-7	CASSLGPSGTSGEQYF	TGCGCCAGCAGCTTGGGCCCTAGCGGGACCTCCGGCGAGCAGTACTTC
TRBV9	.	TRBD2	TRBJ2-2	CASSVSGTTGELFF	TGTGCCAGCAGCGTAAGCGGGACCACCGGGGAGCTGTTTTTT